The 7 T cell receptor beta chains below were found in one sample sequenced in a study of breast tumors, draining lymph nodes, adjacent tissues. TCRdb itself ran the multiplex PCR reads through MiXCR, one entry per CDR3 protein. The sample includes 200,000 to 250,000 distinct CDR3 sequences, about 30% of them seen just once. The lymph nodes were axillary draining lymph nodes from breast cancer patients. Source material: axillary lymph node tissue. The source is a female donor with breast cancer. Some clones in this sample may be carry-over from other donors' samples.

For this clonotype: Compared with germline, one end of the junction differs, possibly owing to a read error. The CDR3 spells CASSRSPAGDERLFF. The CDR3 DNA follows: TGTGCCAGCAGCCGATCTCCGGCAGGGGATGAAAGACTGTTTTTT. This sequence joins TRBV6-5 and TRBJ1-4; the D gene is possibly TRBD1 (6 bases). The germline V gene encodes CDR1 MNHEY and CDR2 SVGAGI. The CDR3 has 15 residues.

Only a few counts were recorded for this clonotype. The chain combines TRBV5-1 with TRBJ1-1; no clear D gene. Germline V gene sequence: CDR1 SGHRS, CDR2 YFSETQ. This CDR3 has 13 amino acids. With 5 bases removed from V and 1 base from J, the gap between germline ends came to 9 bases. This CDR3 is CASRSVRNTEAFF. The CDR3 DNA is TGCGCCAGCAGAAGTGTTCGGAACACTGAAGCTTTCTTT.

This clonotype was seen a few times. A much bigger clone sits one base away, suggesting this may be a read error. The gene calls are TRBV5-5 and TRBJ2-5; D is perhaps TRBD1 or TRBD2 (5 bases each). V shed 6 bases and J shed 5 bases, with 17 bases lying between them. The CDR3 is 14 residues long. CDR1 is SGHKS and CDR2 is YYEKEE in the germline V gene (reference sequence). CDR3 nucleotide sequence: TGTGCCAGCATCGTCGGGGCGGCCGGGGAGACCCAGTACTTC. Its protein is CASIVGAAGETQYF.

This clonotype was counted once. This chain connects TRBV20-1 to TRBJ1-2; no firm D call. CDR1 and CDR2 (germline): DFQATT, SNEGSKA (reference sequence). The V end was cut by 3 bases, the J end by 4 bases, with 9 bases between. The CDR3 is made up of 12 amino acids. CDR3: CSARGGVYGYTF. Here the CDR3 DNA reads TGCAGTGCTAGGGGCGGGGTCTATGGCTACACCTTC.

The J gene is TRBJ2-3, the V gene TRBV20-1, with no clear D. The germline V gene has CDR1 DFQATT and CDR2 SNEGSKA (reference sequence). The CDR3 runs to 9 residues. V was cut by 0 bases and J by 8 bases, with 0 bases left in between. This CDR3 reads CSARDTQYF. The CDR3 DNA follows: TGCAGTGCTAGAGATACGCAGTATTTT.

This clonotype has ten or more counts. The chain employs TRBV6-5 and TRBJ2-7; 15 bases are shared with TRBD2. CDR1 is MNHEY and CDR2 is SVGAGI in the germline V gene. The CDR3 has 15 residues. J lost 3 bases, V lost 6 bases, and 3 bases had no gene match. DNA for the CDR3: TGTGCCAGCAGCCGGACTAGCGGGAGGGACTACGAGCAGTACTTC. Translating it yields CASSRTSGRDYEQYF.

The CDR3 DNA reads TGTGCCAGCAGTTTACAGGCAGGGAGGGGCACTGAAGCTTTCTTT. This codes for CASSLQAGRGTEAFF. This chain uses TRBV28 with TRBJ1-1; TRBD1 might be the D (5 bases). V lost 2 bases and J 4 bases, leaving 14 bases between the germline ends. The germline CDR1 and CDR2 sequences are MDHEN and SYDVKM. There are 15 residues in the CDR3.